The table lists the clone carrying this T cell receptor beta chain with a few counts. In the original workflow: Quantification of nucleated cells was approximated via reference gene primer amplification. The data were produced by immunoSEQ multiplex PCR, yet TCRdb's version contains in-frame clones alone and is incomplete. V, J and clone size are those of that table, while D and trimming were read from the DNA. The table lists more than 100,000 clones, roughly 80% of them singletons. Per germline, CDR1 ENHRY and CDR2 SYGVKD. The CDR3 has 12 residues. Trimming left V 6 bases short and J 6 bases short, with 9 bases between. The sample comes from a study of blood T cell repertoires in COVID-19. Study information: Material from acute and convalescent COVID-19 was sourced from the United States, Italy and Spain.

The sequenced sample consisted of peripheral blood. The chain joins TRBV10-3 to TRBJ2-1, with D uncertain. The origin of this receptor is a woman in her twenties or thirties who had recovered from COVID-19. The CDR3 loop is CAISDRSNEQFF. The CDR3 DNA reads TGTGCCATCAGCGATCGGAGCAATGAGCAGTTCTTC.